The T cell receptor beta chain under discussion was sequenced for a study of T-cell reconstitution after alpha-beta-depleted transplantation in children. Preparation of the TCRbeta library used unique molecular identifiers. TCRdb re-called the PCR reads through MiXCR, storing one row per CDR3 protein. The sample has just over 350,000 distinct CDR3 sequences; about 14% are singletons. The sequencing here drew on PBMCs, taken from the stem cell graft. The TCR originated in a human donor who donated a stem cell graft to a child with Fanconi anemia.

DNA for the CDR3: TGTGCTAGTGGTTTGGTACAAGGTACAGATACGCAGTATTTT. It is translated as CASGLVQGTDTQYF. The chain employs TRBV12-5 and TRBJ2-3; D uncertain. This CDR3 has 14 amino acids. V lost 0 bases to trimming and J lost 3 bases, with 7 bases between them. The V gene's germline CDR1 is LGHNT and CDR2 FRNRAP.